This TCR beta chain is from a study of blood T cell repertoires in COVID-19. At the level of the study: Acute and convalescent COVID-19 specimens originated in the United States, Italy and Spain.

TCRdb keeps only in-frame clones here, not all; method: immunoSEQ multiplex PCR. The data show about 30,000 clones, 80% seen once. The germline V gene encodes CDR1 LGHDT and CDR2 YNNKEL (reference sequence). V lost 4 bases and J lost 3, with 13 bases in between. There are 14 residues in the CDR3. V is TRBV3-1 (or the pseudogene TRBV3-2) and J is TRBJ2-7; possible D gene TRBD2, 6 bases. Sample: peripheral blood. This TCR was sampled from a woman in her seventies with acute or convalescent COVID-19. CDR3 in DNA: TGTGCCAGCAGCCGACTAGAACGGATCTACGAGCAGTACTTC. This codes for CASSRLERIYEQYF.